Sequencing of this T cell receptor (beta chain) was carried out in a study of T cell changes during pregnancy in multiple sclerosis. This table comes from immunoSEQ multiplex PCR, and its TCRdb copy is limited to in-frame clones, with some not included. The data show about 92,000 clones, around 93% seen once. The clonotype was recovered from a female donor with multiple sclerosis, enrolled in a pregnancy study. Here the sequenced sample was peripheral blood, taken in the third trimester of pregnancy.

The CDR3 bases are TGCAGCGCACGGCGGGGACTAGCGGAAGAGACCCAGTACTTC. Translated: CSARRGLAEETQYF. V gene TRBV29-1 combines with J gene TRBJ2-5, with 11 bases aligning to TRBD2. The CDR3 sequence is 14 residues long. V shed 7 bases and J 3 bases; nucleotides not matched to a gene: 7. CDR1 and CDR2 (germline): SQVTM, ANQGSEA.